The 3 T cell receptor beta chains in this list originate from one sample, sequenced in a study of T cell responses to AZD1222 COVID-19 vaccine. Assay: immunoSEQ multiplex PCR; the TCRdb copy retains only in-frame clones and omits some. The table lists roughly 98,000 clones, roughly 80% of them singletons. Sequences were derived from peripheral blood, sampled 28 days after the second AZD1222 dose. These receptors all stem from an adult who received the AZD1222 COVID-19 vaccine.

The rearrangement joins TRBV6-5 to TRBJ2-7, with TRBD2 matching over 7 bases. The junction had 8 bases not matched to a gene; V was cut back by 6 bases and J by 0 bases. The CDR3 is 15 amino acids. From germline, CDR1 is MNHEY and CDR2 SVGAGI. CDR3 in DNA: TGTGCCAGCAGCCCGGGGAGGGTTAGCTCCTACGAGCAGTACTTC. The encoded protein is CASSPGRVSSYEQYF.

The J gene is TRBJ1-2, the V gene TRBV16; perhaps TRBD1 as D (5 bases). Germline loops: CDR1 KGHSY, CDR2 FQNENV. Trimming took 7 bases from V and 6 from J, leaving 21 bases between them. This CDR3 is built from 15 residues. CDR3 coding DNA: TGTGCCAGCACATCGGAGGCTAAGGGGACGAATGGCTACACCTTC. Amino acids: CASTSEAKGTNGYTF.

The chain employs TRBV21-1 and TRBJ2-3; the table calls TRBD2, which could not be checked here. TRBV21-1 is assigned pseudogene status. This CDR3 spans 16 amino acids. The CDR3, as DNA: TGTGCCAGCAGCAACCCTCGGACTAGCGGGAGATGTACGCAGTATTTT. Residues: CASSNPRTSGRCTQYF.